These 3 T cell receptor beta chains came from one sample sequenced in a study of blood T cell repertoires in COVID-19. TCRdb keeps only in-frame clones here, not all; method: immunoSEQ multiplex PCR. The sample records some 100,000 clones, about three quarters being singletons. Sequences were obtained from peripheral blood. Receptors were obtained from a human donor in a cohort sampled during active or convalescent COVID-19.

V and J are TRBV28 and TRBJ2-7; D unclear. Trimming removed 3 bases from V and 2 bases from J, with 8 bases in between. Germline CDR1 is MDHEN and CDR2 is SYDVKM. The CDR3 spans 13 residues. The CDR3 nucleotides are TGTGCCAGCAGTTTTGGCGGAACCTACGAGCAGTACTTC. As protein: CASSFGGTYEQYF.

The chain has TRBV18 and TRBJ2-7, with 12 bases identical to TRBD2. The ends lost 2 bases at V and 1 base at J; junction bases unmatched: 12. Germline V CDR1 and CDR2: KGHSH, LQKENI. This CDR3 is built from 19 residues. The CDR3 reads CASSPFMPSGRAGSYEQYF. As DNA, the CDR3 is TGTGCCAGCTCACCATTTATGCCTAGCGGGAGGGCCGGGTCCTACGAGCAGTACTTC.

The chain has TRBV27 and TRBJ1-1; D might be TRBD1 (6 bases). Trimming took 6 bases from V and 6 from J, leaving 14 bases between them. This CDR3 spans 13 amino acids. Germline assignment: CDR1 MNHEY and CDR2 SMNVEV (reference sequence). Here the CDR3 DNA reads TGTGCCAGCAGGAAAACAGGGAGCGCTGAAGCTTTCTTT. Translated, it gives CASRKTGSAEAFF.